This T cell receptor (beta chain) was retrieved from a study of T cells after yellow fever vaccination. TCR cDNA, made by 5'RACE template switching, carried an added universal primer site and UMIs. TCRdb processed the 5' RACE reads anew with MiXCR; each CDR3 protein has one entry. Of about 85,000 distinct CDR3 sequences listed, 13% were seen once; the top ten hold under 30%. This clonotype has just a few counts. The CDR3 is 15 residues long. The J segment lost 2 bases and the V segment lost 6 bases, leaving 8 bases of the junction unmatched. Germline CDR1 is SGHTA and CDR2 is FQGNSA. The J gene is TRBJ2-3, the V gene TRBV7-2, with 7 bases that match TRBD2. The sequences come from CD8+ T cells not binding an NS4B(214-222) dextramer, sorted from PBMCs, collected 21 days after the first yellow fever vaccination. The receptor comes from a man aged 18 to 35 who received the YFV17D yellow fever vaccine. CDR3 DNA sequence: TGTGCCAGCAGTCAAGCCGCGGGGGACACAGATACGCAGTATTTT. Translated: CASSQAAGDTDTQYF. Combining the CDR3 with reference TRBV7-2 and TRBJ2-3 gives the whole variable domain GAGVSQSPSNKVTEKGKDVELRCDPISGHTALYWYRQSLGQGLEFLIYFQGNSAPDKSGLPSDRFSAERTGGSVSTLTIQRTQQEDSAVYLCASSQAAGDTDTQYFGPGTRLTVL.